Below, one T cell receptor beta chain is given with its context. Only in-frame clones appear in the TCRdb table, and some are missing; sequencing was by immunoSEQ multiplex PCR. The sample has several thousand clones; about 82% are singletons. These data belong to a study of brain metastases from non-small cell lung cancer. V was cut by 6 bases and J by 1 base, with 9 bases left in between. Germline lookup yields CDR1 SGHTA and CDR2 FQGNSA. The CDR3 spans 13 residues. J is TRBJ1-1 and V is TRBV7-2, with D perhaps TRBD1 (5 bases). Material for sequencing was primary lung tumor tissue. This receptor was obtained from a donor at least 40 years old with non-small cell lung cancer. The CDR3 spells CASRTTGNTEAFF. CDR3 sequence (DNA): TGTGCCAGCAGAACAACAGGGAACACTGAAGCTTTCTTT.